Following are 30 T cell receptor beta chains from one sample sequenced in a study of cytomegalovirus exposure and HLA in healthy donors. The PCR was carried out with 60 Vbeta primers and 13 Jbeta primers. Method: immunoSEQ multiplex PCR; TCRdb's copy keeps in-frame clones and lacks some. The data contain fewer than 100,000 clones, around 73% of them singletons. The sequencing sample was made of PBMCs. Source of these receptors: a woman in her sixties or seventies in good health and CMV-seronegative.

The chain carries TRBV4-3 and TRBJ1-5; D gene unclear. This CDR3 contains 14 residues. Germline assignment: CDR1 LGHNA and CDR2 YSLEER. V was pared by 4 bases and J by 5 bases, with 12 bases between. As DNA, the CDR3 is TGCGCCAGCAGCCTGTCCTATTCGGATCAGCCCCAGCATTTT. Amino acid sequence: CASSLSYSDQPQHF.

V and J are TRBV5-6 and TRBJ1-2; no definite D call. Germline V gene data show CDR1 as SGHDT and CDR2 as YYEEEE. The CDR3 covers 14 residues. V lost 1 base, J lost 2 bases, and 9 bases lay in between. The CDR3 spells CASSLPRGNYGYTF. DNA for the CDR3: TGTGCCAGCAGCTTGCCCCGGGGAAACTATGGCTACACCTTC.

The chain links TRBV4-2 to TRBJ2-1; TRBD2 aligns across 11 bases. The V and J ends lost 0 bases and 6 bases, in that order; junction bases with no gene match: 7. This CDR3 contains 17 residues. Germline CDR1 reads LGHNA; CDR2 reads YNFKEQ. As DNA, the CDR3 is TGTGCCAGCAGCCAAGAGGGACTAGCGGCTCTCGGCAATGAGCAGTTCTTC. It specifies CASSQEGLAALGNEQFF.

This rearrangement joins TRBV28 to TRBJ2-5; 9 positions agree with TRBD2. In germline, CDR1 is MDHEN, CDR2 SYDVKM. V was clipped by 5 bases and J by 5 bases; unmatched bases: 9. The CDR3 totals 15 residues. CDR3 DNA sequence: TGTGCCAGCAGTCCCCTTGCGGGAGGGGGGGAGACCCAGTACTTC. It specifies CASSPLAGGGETQYF.

CDR3 DNA: TGTGCCAGCGAACCGACAGGGGACCAGCCCCAGCATTTT. Translated, it gives CASEPTGDQPQHF. The V gene is TRBV19, the J gene TRBJ1-5; 8 bases are a match to TRBD1. Germline V gene lookup returns CDR1 LNHDA and CDR2 SQIVND (reference sequence). Germline trimming cut 9 bases from V and 7 bases from J; bases unmatched to any gene: 8. The CDR3 contains 13 residues.

The chain uses TRBV6-1 and TRBJ1-2, with 7 bases aligning to TRBD1. The CDR3 sequence is 14 residues long. V trimming: 6 bases; J trimming: 5 bases; junction bases outside the gene matches: 9. Per the germline V gene, CDR1 is MNHNS and CDR2 is SASEGT. Written as DNA, the CDR3 is TGTGCCAGCAGGGCCCCTCCAGGGGGGTATGGCTACACCTTC. The encoded protein is CASRAPPGGYGYTF.

V and J are TRBV29-1 and TRBJ2-7; TRBD1 matches at 10 bases. CDR3 length: 13 amino acids. Germline V gene lookup returns CDR1 SQVTM and CDR2 ANQGSEA. Germline trimming cut 7 bases from V and 10 bases from J; bases unmatched to any gene: 13. The CDR3 nucleotides read TGCAGCGCTTGGTCCCCGGGACAGGGGAAACAGTACTTC. Protein product: CSAWSPGQGKQYF.

The rearrangement uses TRBV9 and TRBJ2-4; no reliable D call. From germline, CDR1 is SGDLS and CDR2 YYNGEE. This CDR3 is 16 amino acids long. V lost 0 bases and J lost 5, with 15 bases in between. Here the CDR3 DNA reads TGTGCCAGCAGCGTAGACCACCTCGCGCCCCAAAACATTCAGTACTTC. Amino acids: CASSVDHLAPQNIQYF. Variable domain in full (rest from reference TRBV9 and TRBJ2-4): DSGVTQTPKHLITATGQRVTLRCSPRSGDLSVYWYQQSLDQGLQFLIQYYNGEERAKGNILERFSAQQFPDLHSELNLSSLELGDSALYFCASSVDHLAPQNIQYFGAGTRLSVL.

V is TRBV5-1 and J is TRBJ2-3; D is possibly TRBD2 (5 bases). V gave up 5 bases and J gave up 0 bases, with 16 bases separating them. CDR1 is SGHRS and CDR2 is YFSETQ in the germline V gene. The CDR3 has 16 residues. Written as DNA, the CDR3 is TGCGCCAGCAGATATATAGCTGGCGGGAGCACAGATACGCAGTATTTT. Translated, it gives CASRYIAGGSTDTQYF.

This chain uses TRBV7-9 with TRBJ2-5, with D possibly TRBD2 on 5 matching bases. This CDR3 is built from 15 residues. Germline-derived CDR1 and CDR2 are SEHNR and FQNEAQ (reference sequence). V was shortened by 4 bases and J by 4 bases, with 16 bases between the two germline ends. The chain's CDR3 is CASSSREAGGETQYF. Here the CDR3 DNA reads TGTGCCAGCAGCTCCCGAGAGGCTGGAGGAGAGACCCAGTACTTC.

V and J are TRBV27 and TRBJ1-2; a weak D match, TRBD1 (5 bases). V was cut by 6 bases and J by 6 bases, with 14 bases left in between. Germline loops: CDR1 MNHEY, CDR2 SMNVEV (reference sequence). CDR3 size: 13 residues. The CDR3 sequence is CASRPPGRHGYTF. The CDR3 coding sequence is TGTGCCAGCAGGCCACCAGGGAGGCATGGCTACACCTTC.

The chain combines TRBV19 with TRBJ1-5; D gene ambiguous. The CDR3 is made up of 12 amino acids. V was pared by 9 bases and J by 9 bases, with 15 bases between. Germline V gene sequence: CDR1 LNHDA, CDR2 SQIVND (reference sequence). CDR3: CASRGTGRPQHF. CDR3 coding DNA: TGTGCCAGCCGGGGAACTGGTAGGCCCCAGCATTTT.

The chain recombines TRBV7-9 with TRBJ2-3; D gene ambiguous. Germline V gene sequence: CDR1 SEHNR, CDR2 FQNEAQ (reference sequence). This CDR3 contains 13 residues. V was cut by 7 bases and J by 6 bases, with 14 bases left in between. The chain's CDR3 is CASIPGVTDTQYF. In nucleotides, the CDR3 is TGTGCCAGCATTCCAGGCGTCACGGATACGCAGTATTTT.

This clone showed up just a few times. V gene TRBV19 combines with J gene TRBJ2-7; the D gene is possibly TRBD2 (5 bases). The ends were cut back, 3 bases at V and 7 bases at J, with 10 bases in the middle. The CDR3 totals 12 residues. The V gene's germline CDR1 is LNHDA and CDR2 SQIVND (reference sequence). The CDR3 protein is CASSIGGGEQYF. The CDR3, as DNA: TGTGCCAGTAGTATCGGAGGCGGTGAGCAGTACTTC.

The chain has TRBV4-3 and TRBJ2-5, with D possibly matching TRBD1 (5 bases). CDR3 length equals 15 residues. Trimming stripped 4 bases from V and 5 bases from J, with 17 bases between. Germline V CDR1 and CDR2: LGHNA, YSLEER. CDR3 DNA: TGCGCCAGCAGCCCCACGTGGCAGGGTGGGGAGACCCAGTACTTC. Encoded protein: CASSPTWQGGETQYF.

This sequence joins TRBV5-6 and TRBJ1-2, with D possibly matching TRBD1 (6 bases). Trimming removed 0 bases at V and 4 bases at J, with 13 bases between. Germline CDR1 SGHDT, CDR2 YYEEEE. This CDR3 contains 15 residues. The CDR3 reads CASSLVGRGPYGYTF. CDR3 bases: TGTGCCAGCAGCTTGGTCGGCAGGGGCCCCTATGGCTACACCTTC. The full variable domain, rest sourced from reference TRBV5-6 and TRBJ1-2, is DAGVTQSPTHLIKTRGQQVTLRCSPKSGHDTVSWYQQALGQGPQFIFQYYEEEERQRGNFPDRFSGHQFPNYSSELNVNALLLGDSALYLCASSLVGRGPYGYTFGSGTRLTVV.

This clone was recorded only once. J is TRBJ1-2 and V is TRBV7-2, with D unresolved. This CDR3 has 16 amino acids. Germline V gene sequence: CDR1 SGHTA, CDR2 FQGNSA. V gave up 2 bases and J gave up 9 bases, with 22 bases separating them. The CDR3 sequence is CASSLLGFIPAESYTF. The DNA for the CDR3 is TGTGCCAGCAGCTTACTCGGGTTCATCCCCGCCGAGAGCTACACCTTC.

The CDR3 sequence is CASRRDRGGKLFF. The CDR3 bases are TGTGCCAGCAGACGGGACAGGGGTGGAAAACTGTTTTTT. This sequence joins TRBV14 and TRBJ1-4, with 10 bases that match TRBD1. The CDR3 sequence is 13 residues long. The V segment lost 6 bases and the J segment 10 bases; nucleotides outside the gene matches: 5. The germline gives CDR1 SGHDN, CDR2 FVKESK.

The V and J genes are TRBV7-9 and TRBJ1-1; D is possibly TRBD1 (5 bases). CDR3 length: 14 amino acids. Between the trimmed V and J ends, which lost 5 bases and 5 bases, there was a span of 15 bases. The germline CDR1 and CDR2 sequences are SEHNR and FQNEAQ (reference sequence). The DNA for the CDR3 is TGTGCCAGCAGCCCCCGAGCTGACAGAACTGAAGCTTTCTTT. This gives the protein CASSPRADRTEAFF.

The chain employs TRBV4-3 and TRBJ2-3, with D perhaps matching TRBD1 (6 bases). This CDR3 contains 16 residues. In germline, CDR1 is LGHNA, CDR2 YSLEER. V lost 1 base, J lost 2 bases, and 13 bases lay in between. The CDR3 reads CASSQGGRGTTDTQYF. The CDR3 coding sequence is TGCGCCAGCAGCCAAGGTGGCAGGGGCACCACAGATACGCAGTATTTT.

The V call is TRBV5-1, the J call TRBJ1-1; D remains ambiguous. V was clipped by 2 bases and J by 2 bases, with 10 bases between them. Germline V lookup: CDR1 SGHRS, CDR2 YFSETQ. The CDR3 runs to 14 residues. This CDR3 is CASSLNGPNTEAFF. The CDR3 DNA sequence: TGCGCCAGCAGCTTAAATGGCCCAAACACTGAAGCTTTCTTT.

This chain connects TRBV13 to TRBJ1-1; no definite D call. The V end was cut by 4 bases, the J end by 2 bases, with 8 bases between. Germline CDR1 and CDR2: PRHDT and FYEKMQ (reference sequence). This CDR3 comprises 13 residues. This CDR3 is CASSSNINTEAFF. As DNA, the CDR3 is TGTGCCAGCAGCTCGAACATAAACACTGAAGCTTTCTTT. The variable domain in full, with the rest retrieved from reference TRBV13 and TRBJ1-1, is AAGVIQSPRHLIKEKRETATLKCYPIPRHDTVYWYQQGPGQDPQFLISFYEKMQSDKGSIPDRFSAQQFSDYHSELNMSSLELGDSALYFCASSSNINTEAFFGQGTRLTVV.

The chain links TRBV6-5 to TRBJ1-3; D might be TRBD1 (5 bases). V lost 5 bases, J lost 3 bases, and 11 bases lay in between. The germline CDR1 and CDR2 sequences are MNHEY and SVGAGI. The CDR3 is 14 residues long. The CDR3: CASSPQGYGNTIYF. The CDR3 nucleotides read TGTGCCAGCAGTCCCCAGGGATATGGAAACACCATATATTTT.

The V gene is TRBV7-2, the J gene TRBJ1-1; D possibly corresponds to TRBD1 (5 bases). The V gene lost 1 base and the J gene lost 2 bases, with 11 bases spanning the gap. Germline lookup yields CDR1 SGHTA and CDR2 FQGNSA. This CDR3 contains 15 residues. The CDR3 sequence is CASSLGMGGNTEAFF. The DNA for the CDR3 is TGTGCCAGCAGCTTAGGGATGGGGGGAAACACTGAAGCTTTCTTT. Full variable domain (outside the CDR3, taken from reference TRBV7-2 and TRBJ1-1): GAGVSQSPSNKVTEKGKDVELRCDPISGHTALYWYRQSLGQGLEFLIYFQGNSAPDKSGLPSDRFSAERTGGSVSTLTIQRTQQEDSAVYLCASSLGMGGNTEAFFGQGTRLTVV.

Only a few counts were recorded for this clone. The chain uses TRBV28 and TRBJ2-6; D perhaps matches TRBD1 (5 bases). Trimming took off 1 base at V and 2 bases at J, with 12 bases between the two ends. Per the germline V gene, CDR1 is MDHEN and CDR2 is SYDVKM. The CDR3 loop spans 17 amino acids. CDR3 in amino acids: CASSLFALRAGANVLTF. The CDR3 DNA reads TGTGCCAGCAGTTTATTTGCCCTCAGGGCTGGGGCCAACGTCCTGACTTTC.

The chain joins TRBV7-8 to TRBJ2-7; 7 bases line up with TRBD1. The V gene's germline CDR1 is SGHVS and CDR2 FQNEAQ. V was pared by 4 bases and J by 6 bases, with 12 bases of the junction left unmatched. The CDR3 spans 15 residues. The CDR3 nucleotides are TGTGCCAGCAGCTCCCCGACAGGGTCCTCAGGCGAGCAGTACTTC. Translation: CASSSPTGSSGEQYF.

The chain recombines TRBV7-8 with TRBJ1-1; the D is unclear. The CDR3 is made up of 14 amino acids. Between the trimmed V and J ends, which lost 1 base and 2 bases, there was a span of 8 bases. CDR1 and CDR2 from the germline V gene are SGHVS and FQNEAQ. In nucleotides, the CDR3 is TGTGCCAGCAGCTTAGGGGCGGGAAACACTGAAGCTTTCTTT. Its translation: CASSLGAGNTEAFF.

The CDR3 sequence: CASRDSWSSYNEQFF. The DNA of the CDR3 is TGTGCCAGCAGGGACAGCTGGAGCTCCTACAATGAGCAGTTCTTC. The chain links TRBV6-1 to TRBJ2-1; possibly TRBD1 for D (6 bases). In germline, CDR1 is MNHNS, CDR2 SASEGT. V lost 6 bases and J 0 bases, leaving 12 bases between the germline ends. This CDR3 has 15 amino acids.

This clone has only one observation. The J gene is TRBJ2-5, the V gene TRBV2, with 11 bases aligning to TRBD2. Germline CDR1 SNHLY, CDR2 FYNNEI. V lost 8 bases and J lost 5; bases outside the gene matches: 7. There are 14 residues in the CDR3. CDR3 bases: TGTGCCAGCCTACTAGCGGGGGCGGGGGAGACCCAGTACTTC. Translation: CASLLAGAGETQYF.

The chain has TRBV19 and TRBJ1-1; weak D call: TRBD1 (6 bases). The CDR3 is made up of 14 amino acids. Germline CDR1 is LNHDA and CDR2 is SQIVND (reference sequence). V gave up 3 bases and J gave up 4 bases, with 12 bases separating them. The CDR3 nucleotides are TGTGCCAGTAGTATCGGGAGGGGGAGCACTGAAGCTTTCTTT. Translating gives CASSIGRGSTEAFF. The variable domain in full, with the rest retrieved from reference TRBV19 and TRBJ1-1, is DGGITQSPKYLFRKEGQNVTLSCEQNLNHDAMYWYRQDPGQGLRLIYYSQIVNDFQKGDIAEGYSVSREKKESFPLTVTSAQKNPTAFYLCASSIGRGSTEAFFGQGTRLTVV.